What follows is one TCR beta chain and its context. Its antigen is unidentified. Per germline, CDR1 MNHNS and CDR2 SASEGT. V shed 5 bases and J shed 2 bases, with 9 bases lying between them. The CDR3 is 13 residues long. The data derive from a study of T cells in tuberculosis. Study details: IGRA-negative adolescents, IGRA-positive adolescents with latent tuberculosis and adults with active tuberculosis formed this South African cohort.

Generated by immunoSEQ multiplex PCR, the TCRdb table keeps only in-frame clones and is missing some. Of about 43,000 clones in the sample, about 95% were seen once. At study entry, adolescents had tuberculin skin tests and IGRA screening. Whole-study results and caveats: Active tuberculosis alpha repertoires lay closer to GMM-specific TCRs than controls'.

V is TRBV6-1 and J is TRBJ2-5, with D maybe TRBD2 (5 bases). The sample comprised PBMCs. The TCR originated in a donor between 5 and 29 years old with latent tuberculosis or without tuberculosis infection. Some clones in this sample may be carry-over from other donors' samples. The CDR3 DNA follows: TGTGCCAGCAGTCCCGGGGATCAAGAGACCCAGTACTTC. Its protein is CASSPGDQETQYF.